Given below is one T cell receptor beta chain in context. This clonotype occurred many times. Its target antigen remains unknown. Base qualities are not recorded, but no much larger clone differs from it by a single base. This entry is derived from a study of T cells in Graves' hyperthyroidism and ophthalmopathy (dated by TCRdb to the late 2010s). Concerning the study at large: Peripheral blood samples were taken at the time of initial diagnosis, prior to any treatment. Following sampling, methimazole starting at 30 mg daily was given to hyperthyroidism patients, and high-dose intravenous methylprednisolone was given to ophthalmopathy patients. According to the paper, TCR Vbeta CDR3 sequencing was carried out on around 140 peripheral blood samples, which came from 40 to 45 ophthalmopathy, 70 to 80 hyperthyroidism and some 17 progressor patients. Prospective prediction of ophthalmopathy was tested in an independent validation cohort of 18 to 20 hyperthyroidism patients and 17 patients who later progressed to ophthalmopathy. The study also compared thyroid tissue and blood T-cell repertoires from about 6 Graves' hyperthyroidism patients. The approximately 100 discovery patients were divided at random into training and test sets in a 7:3 ratio. A discovery cohort of about 100 patients, approximately 45 with Graves' ophthalmopathy and approximately 57 with stable Graves' hyperthyroidism, was used to find distinguishing TCR V-J signatures.

Amplification of TCR beta CDR3 regions was carried out from RNA transcripts. The first round of RT-PCR for the TCR CDR3 was performed with the HTBI primer set and the Qiagen OneStep RT-PCR kit. The libraries were constructed in a second round of multiplex PCR and then size-selected and purified. Paired-end sequencing of the libraries was performed with 100 bp reads on an Illumina HiSeq2000. The original pipeline was this. SOAPnuke was used to process the raw data, with reads discarded if the reads contained adapters or uncalled bases, had a mean Phred below 15, or lacked an exact constant-primer or identifier match. COPE v1.2.5 was used to merge the high-quality paired reads, and each unique nucleotide sequence was defined as a clonotype. Clonotypes were aligned to IMGT TRBV, TRBD and TRBJ reference segments using MiTCR v1.1. The analysis included only V-J combinations with a frequency above 0.0001, which together covered roughly 99% of the repertoires. A TCS score was defined as the ratio of F50 (clonal expansion) to E x V (chaos), with BLOSUM62-based TCRdist applied between CDR3 peptides within each V-J. Welch's t-statistics and random forest reduced several hundred V-J features to about 13, which were used in a naive Bayes classifier (R e1071). Clones were called with MiXCR by TCRdb after fastp trimmed the public reads at Q25, and only in-frame beta chains were retained. Rows are unified per CDR3 protein, each entry keeping the most common DNA and genes. The V and J calls were not made by the authors but by TCRdb's processing. The sample table records around 620,000 distinct CDR3 sequences; 12% to 15% of these occur just once. Of the sample, over 6% falls within the top ten clones.

Trimming accounts for 0 bases at V and 5 bases at J, while the number of junction bases matched to no gene is 6. Reading from cysteine to phenylalanine, the CDR3 counts 14 amino acids. Of the read, only the CDR3 DNA is kept; its 42 bases are in frame from base 1. CDR1 and CDR2 are read off the germline V gene (reference sequence) as DFQATT and SNEGSKA. What the work shows at the level of the full study, not this receptor alone: A 13 V-J signature model separated ophthalmopathy from stable hyperthyroidism, with 87.88% sensitivity and roughly 81% specificity in cross-validation and 80%/75% in testing. No statistical method was used to fix the sample size in advance, and group allocation was not hidden from the investigators. Blood samples also contained most of the expanded thyroid clonotypes (frequency above 0.001), which suggests that blood repertoires may reflect thyroid immune responses. In validation, the model predicted progression to ophthalmopathy with around 71% sensitivity and less than 75% specificity, a median of about 6 months before onset.

Ophthalmopathy patients had moderately to severely active disease, with a Clinical Activity Score of 3 or more, a NOSPECS grade of 4 or more, and a disease duration of less than 3 months. The study excluded patients with uncontrolled infections, other autoimmune diseases, pregnancy or lactation. Diagnoses were established on the basis of clinical symptoms, serum thyroxine and TRAb, thyroid ultrasound, and orbital computed tomography. PBMCs were isolated from 7.5 to 10 ml of fresh peripheral blood by Ficoll-Paque density gradient centrifugation. Total RNA was extracted with Trizol reagent, and quality was checked on an Agilent 2100 Bioanalyzer.

In this chain, TRBV20-1 is recombined with TRBJ2-7, with TRBD1 identical over 8 junction bases. The sequence was obtained from a woman aged 18-29 years with Graves' ophthalmopathy. Specimen: blood. Here is the DNA: TGCAGTGCTAGAGATCGGACAGGGAAGGACGAGCAGTACTTC. Translated, this is CSARDRTGKDEQYF.